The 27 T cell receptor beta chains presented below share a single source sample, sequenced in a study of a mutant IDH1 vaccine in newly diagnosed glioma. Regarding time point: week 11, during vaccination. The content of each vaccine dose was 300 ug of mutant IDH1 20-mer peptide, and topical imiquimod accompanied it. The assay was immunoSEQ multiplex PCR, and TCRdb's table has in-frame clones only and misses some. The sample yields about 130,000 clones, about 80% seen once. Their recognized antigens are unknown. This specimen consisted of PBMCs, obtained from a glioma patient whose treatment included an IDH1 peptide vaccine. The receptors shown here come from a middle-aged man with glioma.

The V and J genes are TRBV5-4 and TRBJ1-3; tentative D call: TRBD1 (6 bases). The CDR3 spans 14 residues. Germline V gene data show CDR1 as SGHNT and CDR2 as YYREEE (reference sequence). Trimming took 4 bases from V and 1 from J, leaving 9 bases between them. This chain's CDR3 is CASSGGGSGNTIYF. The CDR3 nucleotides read TGTGCCAGCAGCGGAGGGGGTTCTGGAAACACCATATATTTT.

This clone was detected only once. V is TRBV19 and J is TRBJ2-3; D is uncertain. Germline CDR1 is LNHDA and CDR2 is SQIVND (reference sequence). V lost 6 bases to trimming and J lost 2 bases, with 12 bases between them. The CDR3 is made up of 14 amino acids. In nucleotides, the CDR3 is TGTGCCAGTAGCCCCACACTAAACACAGATACGCAGTATTTT. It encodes CASSPTLNTDTQYF.

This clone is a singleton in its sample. Here the CDR3 reads CGGRNSGNTIYF. The CDR3 DNA sequence: TGTGGGGGTCGTAACTCTGGAAACACCATATATTTT. The rearrangement joins TRBV30 to TRBJ1-3; the D is unclear. Germline loops: CDR1 GTSNPN, CDR2 SVGIG (reference sequence). The CDR3 totals 12 residues.

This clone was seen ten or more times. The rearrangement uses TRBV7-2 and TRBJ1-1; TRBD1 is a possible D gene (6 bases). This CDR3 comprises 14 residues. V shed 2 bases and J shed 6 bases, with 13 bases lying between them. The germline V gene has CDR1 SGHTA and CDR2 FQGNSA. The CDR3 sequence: CASSLYGTSPEAFF. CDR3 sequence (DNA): TGTGCCAGCAGCTTATATGGGACAAGCCCTGAAGCTTTCTTT.

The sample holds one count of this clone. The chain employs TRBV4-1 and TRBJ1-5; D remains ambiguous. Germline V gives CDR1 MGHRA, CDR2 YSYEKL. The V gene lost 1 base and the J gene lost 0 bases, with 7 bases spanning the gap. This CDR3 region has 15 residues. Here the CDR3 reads CASSQVLDSNQPQHF. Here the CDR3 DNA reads TGCGCCAGCAGCCAAGTCTTGGATAGCAATCAGCCCCAGCATTTT.

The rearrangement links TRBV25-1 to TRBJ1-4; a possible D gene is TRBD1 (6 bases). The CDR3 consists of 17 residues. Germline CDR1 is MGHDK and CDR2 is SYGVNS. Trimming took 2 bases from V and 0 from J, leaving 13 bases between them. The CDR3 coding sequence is TGTGCCAGCAGTGAACGAGGGGGTTATTCAACTAATGAAAAACTGTTTTTT. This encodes CASSERGGYSTNEKLFF.

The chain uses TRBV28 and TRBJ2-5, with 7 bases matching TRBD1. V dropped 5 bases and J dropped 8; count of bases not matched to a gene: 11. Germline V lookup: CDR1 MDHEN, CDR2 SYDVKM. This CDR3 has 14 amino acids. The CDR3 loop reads CASSLGQRLGTQYF. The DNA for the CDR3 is TGTGCCAGCAGTCTGGGACAGCGCCTTGGTACCCAGTACTTC. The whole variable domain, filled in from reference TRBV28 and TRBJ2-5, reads DVKVTQSSRYLVKRTGEKVFLECVQDMDHENMFWYRQDPGLGLRLIYFSYDVKMKEKGDIPEGYSVSREKKERFSLILESASTNQTSMYLCASSLGQRLGTQYFGPGTRLLVL.

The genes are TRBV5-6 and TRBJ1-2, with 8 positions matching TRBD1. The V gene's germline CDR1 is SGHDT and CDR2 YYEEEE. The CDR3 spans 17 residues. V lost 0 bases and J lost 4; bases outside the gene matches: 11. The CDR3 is CASSLAGGAGGSYGYTF. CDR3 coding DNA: TGTGCCAGCAGCTTGGCCGGCGGGGCAGGGGGCTCCTATGGCTACACCTTC.

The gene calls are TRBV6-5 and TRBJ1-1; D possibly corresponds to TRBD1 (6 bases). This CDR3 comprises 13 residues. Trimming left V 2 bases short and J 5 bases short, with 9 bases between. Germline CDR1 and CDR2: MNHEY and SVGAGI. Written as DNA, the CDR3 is TGTGCCAGCAGTTACGGACAGCCAACTGAAGCTTTCTTT. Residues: CASSYGQPTEAFF.

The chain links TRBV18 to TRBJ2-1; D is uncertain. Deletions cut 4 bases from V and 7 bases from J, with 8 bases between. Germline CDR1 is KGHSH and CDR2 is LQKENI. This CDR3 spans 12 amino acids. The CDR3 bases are TGTGCCAGCTCACAGCTACGGAATGAGCAGTTCTTC. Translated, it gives CASSQLRNEQFF.

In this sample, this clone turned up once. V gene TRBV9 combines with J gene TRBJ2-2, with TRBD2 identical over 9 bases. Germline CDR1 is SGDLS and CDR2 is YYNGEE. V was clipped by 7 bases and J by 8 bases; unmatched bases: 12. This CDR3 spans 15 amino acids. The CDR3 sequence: CASEEDSGSSGELFF. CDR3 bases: TGTGCCAGCGAGGAAGATAGCGGGAGTTCTGGGGAGCTGTTTTTT.

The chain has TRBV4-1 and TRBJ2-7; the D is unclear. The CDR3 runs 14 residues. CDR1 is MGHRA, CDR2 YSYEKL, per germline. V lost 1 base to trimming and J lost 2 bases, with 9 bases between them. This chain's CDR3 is CASSQVIFAYEQYF. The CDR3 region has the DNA TGCGCCAGCAGCCAAGTCATCTTTGCCTACGAGCAGTACTTC.

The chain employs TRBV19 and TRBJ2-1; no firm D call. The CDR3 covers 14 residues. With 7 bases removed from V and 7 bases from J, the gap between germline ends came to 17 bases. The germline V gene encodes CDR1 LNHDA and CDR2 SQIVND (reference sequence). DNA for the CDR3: TGTGCCAGTACCACCGCGGACGGTGAGAATGAGCAGTTCTTC. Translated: CASTTADGENEQFF.

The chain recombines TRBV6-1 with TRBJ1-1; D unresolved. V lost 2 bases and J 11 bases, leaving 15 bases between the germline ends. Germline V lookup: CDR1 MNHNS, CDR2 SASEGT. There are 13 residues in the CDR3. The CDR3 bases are TGTGCCAGCAGTGAATTTTCTGAGGGCCTGGCTTTCTTT. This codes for CASSEFSEGLAFF.

CDR3 nucleotide sequence: TGTGCCAGCACCCTGGGGGTATTTAGTGGGACAGATACGCAGTATTTT. This codes for CASTLGVFSGTDTQYF. The chain links TRBV5-8 to TRBJ2-3, with D tentatively TRBD1 or TRBD2 (5 bases each). This CDR3 is 16 amino acids long. Trimming left V 6 bases short and J 3 bases short, with 20 bases between. Germline assignment: CDR1 SGHTS and CDR2 YDEGEE.

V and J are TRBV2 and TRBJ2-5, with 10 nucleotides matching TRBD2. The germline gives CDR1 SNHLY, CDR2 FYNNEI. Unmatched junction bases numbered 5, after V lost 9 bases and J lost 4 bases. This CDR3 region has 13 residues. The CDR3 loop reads CARAGLARETQYF. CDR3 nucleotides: TGTGCCAGGGCGGGACTAGCGCGAGAGACCCAGTACTTC.

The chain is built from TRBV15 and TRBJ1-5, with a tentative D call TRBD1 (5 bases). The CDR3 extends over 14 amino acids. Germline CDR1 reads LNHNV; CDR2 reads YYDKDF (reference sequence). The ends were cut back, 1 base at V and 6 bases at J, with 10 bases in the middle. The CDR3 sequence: CATSRAGLGQPQHF. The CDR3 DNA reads TGTGCCACCAGCAGAGCAGGGTTGGGTCAGCCCCAGCATTTT.

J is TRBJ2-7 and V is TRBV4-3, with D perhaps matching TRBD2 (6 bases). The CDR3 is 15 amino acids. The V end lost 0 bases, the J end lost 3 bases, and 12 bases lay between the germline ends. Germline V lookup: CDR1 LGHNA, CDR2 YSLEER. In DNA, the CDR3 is TGCGCCAGCAGCCAAGACTTCGGGGGAGTCTACGAGCAGTACTTC. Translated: CASSQDFGGVYEQYF.

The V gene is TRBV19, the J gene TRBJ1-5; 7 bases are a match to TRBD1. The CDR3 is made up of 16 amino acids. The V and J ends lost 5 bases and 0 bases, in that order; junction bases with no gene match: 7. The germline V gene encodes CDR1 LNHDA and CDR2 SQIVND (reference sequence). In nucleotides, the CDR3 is TGTGCCAGTAGTCCGCTGACAGGGATTAGCAATCAGCCCCAGCATTTT. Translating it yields CASSPLTGISNQPQHF.

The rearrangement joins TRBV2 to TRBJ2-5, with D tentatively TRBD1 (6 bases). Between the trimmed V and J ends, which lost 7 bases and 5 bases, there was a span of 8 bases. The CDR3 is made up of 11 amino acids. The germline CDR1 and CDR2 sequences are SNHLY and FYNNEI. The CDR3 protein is CASKGDETQYF. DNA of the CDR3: TGTGCCAGCAAGGGGGACGAGACCCAGTACTTC.

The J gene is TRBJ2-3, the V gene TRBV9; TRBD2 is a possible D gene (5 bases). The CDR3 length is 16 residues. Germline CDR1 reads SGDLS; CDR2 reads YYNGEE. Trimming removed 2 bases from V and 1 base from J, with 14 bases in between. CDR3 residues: CASSVDGGSGTDTQYF. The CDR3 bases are TGTGCCAGCAGCGTCGACGGTGGTAGCGGCACAGATACGCAGTATTTT.

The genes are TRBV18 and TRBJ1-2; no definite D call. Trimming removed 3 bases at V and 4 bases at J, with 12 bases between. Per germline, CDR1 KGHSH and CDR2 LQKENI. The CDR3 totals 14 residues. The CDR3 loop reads CASSPGRELYGYTF. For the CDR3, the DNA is TGTGCCAGCTCACCCGGGCGGGAGCTCTATGGCTACACCTTC.

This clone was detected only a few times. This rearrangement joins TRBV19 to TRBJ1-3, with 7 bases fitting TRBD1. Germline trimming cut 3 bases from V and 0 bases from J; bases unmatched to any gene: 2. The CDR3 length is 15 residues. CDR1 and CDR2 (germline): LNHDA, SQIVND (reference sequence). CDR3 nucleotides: TGTGCCAGTAGTATGGACAGGAGCTCTGGAAACACCATATATTTT. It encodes CASSMDRSSGNTIYF.

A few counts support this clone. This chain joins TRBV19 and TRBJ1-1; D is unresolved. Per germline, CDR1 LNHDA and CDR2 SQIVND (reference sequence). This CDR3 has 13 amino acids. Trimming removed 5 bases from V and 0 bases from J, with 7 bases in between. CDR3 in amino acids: CASSENLNTEAFF. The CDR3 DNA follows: TGTGCCAGTAGTGAAAATCTGAACACTGAAGCTTTCTTT.

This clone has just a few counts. The CDR3 is CASSSWTGRSGGANVLTF. As DNA, the CDR3 is TGTGCCAGTAGTTCTTGGACAGGGCGCTCTGGGGGGGCCAACGTCCTGACTTTC. The V call is TRBV19, the J call TRBJ2-6; 8 bases line up with TRBD1. The junction had 13 bases not matched to a gene; V was cut back by 5 bases and J by 4 bases. In germline, CDR1 is LNHDA, CDR2 SQIVND (reference sequence). CDR3 length equals 18 residues.

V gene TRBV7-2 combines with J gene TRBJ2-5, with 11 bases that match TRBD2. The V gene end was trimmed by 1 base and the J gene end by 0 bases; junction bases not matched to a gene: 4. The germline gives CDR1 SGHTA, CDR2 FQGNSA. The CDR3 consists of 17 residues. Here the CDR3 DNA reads TGTGCCAGCAGCTTAGAAATAGCGGGGGGGCACCAAGAGACCCAGTACTTC. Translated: CASSLEIAGGHQETQYF.

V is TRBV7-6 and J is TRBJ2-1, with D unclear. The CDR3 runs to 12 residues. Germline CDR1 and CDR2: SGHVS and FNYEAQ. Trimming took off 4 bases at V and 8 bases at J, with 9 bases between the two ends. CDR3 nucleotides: TGTGCCAGCAGCTGGAGACGCGATGAGCAGTTCTTC. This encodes CASSWRRDEQFF.